The entry below describes one T cell receptor beta chain. These data originate in a study of OX40 agonist ivuxolimab in advanced cancers. Sequencing was performed with immunoSEQ multiplex PCR; in TCRdb, only in-frame clones are kept and a portion is missing. Here the sample spans 71,000 or so clones, about 86% being singletons. This CDR3 is built from 13 residues. V was shortened by 1 base and J by 2 bases, with 5 bases between the two germline ends. Germline loops: CDR1 SGHTA, CDR2 FQGNSA. This clonotype originated in an adult with an advanced solid tumor such as melanoma, head and neck, liver or kidney cancer. Sample: CD4+ or CD8+ T cells sorted from blood, taken in a trial of the OX40 agonist ivuxolimab. J is TRBJ2-5 and V is TRBV7-2; no clear D gene. As DNA, the CDR3 is TGTGCCAGCAGCTTAGGGGATCAAGAGACCCAGTACTTC. Translated, it gives CASSLGDQETQYF.